The 28 T cell receptor beta chains in this list originate from one sample, sequenced in a study of radiotherapy plus CTLA-4 blockade in lung cancer (dated by TCRdb to the late 2010s). The method was the immunoSEQ multiplex PCR assay. Imported from immuneACCESS, the table was reduced by TCRdb to in-frame sequences with V and J called. These copies leave out some clones; in studies compared against another copy, an unresolved V gene accounts for under half, and the cause of the remainder is not known. For this sample the table gives about 90,000 clones, of which about 78% were detected only once. Jointly, the top ten make up about 14% of the sample. This specimen was peripheral blood, taken from a patient treated with radiotherapy plus ipilimumab. Source of these receptors: a human donor with non-small cell lung cancer that progressed on radiotherapy plus ipilimumab.

For this clone: Other DNA sequences in this sample translate to the same CDR3. The chain's CDR3 is CASSTGGPYGYTF. CDR3 sequence (DNA): TGTGCCAGCAGTACAGGGGGCCCCTATGGCTACACCTTC. V is TRBV6-5 and J is TRBJ1-2; the match to TRBD1 covers 9 bases. Germline V gives CDR1 MNHEY, CDR2 SVGAGI. Trimming cost V 5 bases and J 4 bases; bases outside gene matches: 2. The CDR3 spans 13 residues.

This sequence joins TRBV28 and TRBJ2-1; 8 bases fit TRBD1. The V segment lost 3 bases and the J segment 8 bases; nucleotides outside the gene matches: 3. This CDR3 is 13 amino acids long. Germline-derived CDR1 and CDR2 are MDHEN and SYDVKM. The CDR3 coding sequence is TGTGCCAGCAGTTTGGCAGGGGGCGATGAGCAGTTCTTC. Protein sequence: CASSLAGGDEQFF.

This rearrangement joins TRBV6-1 to TRBJ2-3; 8 nucleotides line up with TRBD2. CDR1 is MNHNS, CDR2 SASEGT, per germline. The CDR3 extends over 14 amino acids. J lost 3 bases, V lost 4 bases, and 3 bases had no gene match. CDR3 loop: CASSVGLVTDTQYF. The DNA for the CDR3 is TGTGCCAGCAGTGTGGGACTAGTGACAGATACGCAGTATTTT.

The chain has TRBV11-1 and TRBJ2-2; no clear D gene. The CDR3 is made up of 14 amino acids. Trimming cost V 3 bases and J 3 bases, with 8 bases left between them. Per the germline V gene, CDR1 is SGHAT and CDR2 is FQDESV (reference sequence). This chain's CDR3 is CASSFEVDTGELFF. The CDR3 DNA reads TGTGCCAGCAGCTTCGAGGTAGACACCGGGGAGCTGTTTTTT.

The gene calls are TRBV18 and TRBJ2-3; D tentatively reads TRBD1 or TRBD2 (6 bases each). V was clipped by 2 bases and J by 1 base, with 10 bases between them. CDR3 length: 15 residues. Germline CDR1 and CDR2: KGHSH and LQKENI. The CDR3 nucleotides read TGTGCCAGCTCACCAGGAGGGGGGCGCACAGATACGCAGTATTTT. This gives the protein CASSPGGGRTDTQYF.

The chain joins TRBV6-5 to TRBJ2-7; D is unresolved. The V gene's germline CDR1 is MNHEY and CDR2 SVGAGI. The CDR3 contains 12 residues. The V end was cut by 6 bases, the J end by 2 bases, with 8 bases between. This CDR3 reads CASRGQPYEQYF. For the CDR3, the DNA is TGTGCCAGCAGAGGGCAACCCTACGAGCAGTACTTC.

The chain combines TRBV5-4 with TRBJ1-3; 8 nucleotides align to TRBD1. In germline, CDR1 is SGHNT, CDR2 YYREEE (reference sequence). This CDR3 is 16 amino acids long. The ends lost 4 bases at V and 4 bases at J; junction bases unmatched: 10. CDR3 sequence reads: CASSAGTGGVGNTIYF. CDR3 in DNA: TGTGCCAGCAGCGCAGGGACAGGTGGAGTAGGAAACACCATATATTTT.

CDR3 amino acids: CASKGPLNEKLFF. The CDR3 DNA follows: TGTGCCAGCAAGGGACCGCTAAATGAAAAACTGTTTTTT. V gene TRBV27 combines with J gene TRBJ1-4, with D maybe TRBD1 (5 bases). CDR1 and CDR2 from the germline V gene are MNHEY and SMNVEV (reference sequence). V was cut by 7 bases and J by 5 bases, with 11 bases left in between. The CDR3 runs to 13 residues.

The chain employs TRBV2 and TRBJ2-3, with D perhaps assigned TRBD1 or TRBD2 (6 bases each). V was clipped by 11 bases and J by 13 bases, with 16 bases between them. The CDR3 totals 10 residues. Germline values: CDR1 SNHLY, CDR2 FYNNEI. CDR3 loop: CASEGGHEYF. The CDR3 bases are TGTGCCTCCGAGGGGGGACACGAGTATTTT.

This chain joins TRBV5-8 and TRBJ1-6; 7 bases line up with TRBD1. Per the germline V gene, CDR1 is SGHTS and CDR2 is YDEGEE. With 6 bases clipped from V and 0 bases from J, the junction kept 6 bases outside the gene matches. The CDR3 has 16 amino acids. In DNA form, the CDR3 reads TGTGCCAGCATTTTTCGGGACAGCTCCTATAATTCACCCCTCCACTTT. It specifies CASIFRDSSYNSPLHF.

V is TRBV5-8 and J is TRBJ2-2; 9 bases match TRBD1. The CDR3 is 16 amino acids. V was pared by 4 bases and J by 6 bases, with 10 bases of the junction left unmatched. Looked up from germline, CDR1 is SGHTS and CDR2 is YDEGEE. CDR3 nucleotides: TGTGCCAGCAGCCCCGGGACAGGGAGGGAATCCGGGGAGCTGTTTTTT. This codes for CASSPGTGRESGELFF.

This sequence joins TRBV7-9 and TRBJ1-4; 11 bases fit TRBD1. Germline lookup yields CDR1 SEHNR and CDR2 FQNEAQ (reference sequence). CDR3 length: 16 amino acids. V shed 1 base, J shed 8 bases, and the junction held 6 bases outside the gene matches. The chain's CDR3 is CASSLGTGGAEEKLFF. The CDR3 DNA follows: TGTGCCAGCAGCTTAGGGACAGGGGGCGCAGAGGAAAAACTGTTTTTT.

CDR3 sequence (DNA): TGTGCCAGTTCGAGAAGACAGGGAGCTGCCTACGAGCAGTACTTC. Translating gives CASSRRQGAAYEQYF. The chain uses TRBV6-6 and TRBJ2-7; 7 positions match TRBD1. Germline V gene sequence: CDR1 MNHNY, CDR2 SVGAGI (reference sequence). The CDR3 has 15 amino acids. V lost 9 bases and J lost 2; bases outside the gene matches: 13.

The chain links TRBV5-1 to TRBJ2-3; D is uncertain. CDR3 length: 14 residues. The germline V gene has CDR1 SGHRS and CDR2 YFSETQ. V shed 0 bases and J shed 2 bases, with 7 bases lying between them. CDR3 coding DNA: TGCGCCAGCAGCTTGGAGACTCACACAGATACGCAGTATTTT. Its translation: CASSLETHTDTQYF.

This clone was counted only a few times. This sequence joins TRBV27 and TRBJ2-2; D unclear. Germline loops: CDR1 MNHEY, CDR2 SMNVEV (reference sequence). CDR3 length equals 16 residues. The germline V and J ends were trimmed by 2 bases and 5 bases, with 15 bases remaining between them. As DNA, the CDR3 is TGTGCCAGCAGTTTAAAAGGACGGGCCGGGACCGGGGAGCTGTTTTTT. This gives the protein CASSLKGRAGTGELFF.

The chain recombines TRBV13 with TRBJ1-2; D is undetermined. V dropped 5 bases and J dropped 4 bases, with 17 bases sitting between them. The CDR3 is 15 amino acids. Germline-derived CDR1 and CDR2 are PRHDT and FYEKMQ (reference sequence). The CDR3 here is CASSRRGSAGYGYTF. The CDR3 DNA reads TGTGCCAGCAGCCGAAGAGGATCGGCGGGCTATGGCTACACCTTC. Based on the CDR3 plus reference TRBV13 and TRBJ1-2, the full variable domain is AAGVIQSPRHLIKEKRETATLKCYPIPRHDTVYWYQQGPGQDPQFLISFYEKMQSDKGSIPDRFSAQQFSDYHSELNMSSLELGDSALYFCASSRRGSAGYGYTFGSGTRLTVV.

V gene TRBV14 combines with J gene TRBJ2-7; the D gene is possibly TRBD2 (6 bases). Germline values: CDR1 SGHDN, CDR2 FVKESK. Trimming stripped 1 base from V and 2 bases from J, with 21 bases between. CDR3 length: 18 residues. CDR3 loop: CASSQVPEKWGVTYEQYF. The CDR3 DNA sequence: TGTGCCAGCAGCCAAGTGCCGGAAAAATGGGGGGTAACCTACGAGCAGTACTTC.

This clone has a handful of counts. The chain carries TRBV28 and TRBJ2-2; the D call may be TRBD1 or TRBD2 (5 bases each). The CDR3 extends over 16 amino acids. The V end was cut by 4 bases, the J end by 4 bases, with 16 bases between. Germline V gene sequence: CDR1 MDHEN, CDR2 SYDVKM. CDR3 DNA: TGTGCCAGCAGTTCCTTCGGGACGGCGGTCACCGGGGAGCTGTTTTTT. It translates to CASSSFGTAVTGELFF.

This chain joins TRBV5-1 and TRBJ2-1; 8 nucleotides align to TRBD2. The CDR3 contains 15 residues. CDR1 and CDR2 (germline): SGHRS, YFSETQ. After removal of 7 bases from V and 7 bases from J, the junction contained 13 bases not matched to a gene. The DNA for the CDR3 is TGCGCCAGCTCCCTCCTTCCGGGAGGGGATAATGAGCAGTTCTTC. Translation gives CASSLLPGGDNEQFF.

The chain is built from TRBV5-1 and TRBJ2-1, with 7 bases identical to TRBD1. Germline CDR1 and CDR2: SGHRS and YFSETQ. The CDR3 contains 15 residues. The trim removed 0 bases at V and 7 bases at J, leaving 7 bases unmatched. As DNA, the CDR3 is TGCGCCAGCAGCTTGGGAGACAGGGTAGGGAATGAGCAGTTCTTC. Translating gives CASSLGDRVGNEQFF.

V is TRBV4-3 and J is TRBJ2-3; 9 nucleotides line up with TRBD1. The CDR3 is made up of 15 amino acids. V lost 3 bases to trimming and J lost 2 bases; unmatched junction nucleotides: 3. From germline, CDR1 is LGHNA and CDR2 YSLEER. The CDR3 DNA reads TGCGCCAGCAGCCACGGGACAGGGTTCACAGATACGCAGTATTTT. Translated: CASSHGTGFTDTQYF.

This clone was picked up a small number of times. The J gene is TRBJ2-2, the V gene TRBV10-3; 9 bases match TRBD2. V trimming: 4 bases; J trimming: 0 bases; junction bases outside the gene matches: 6. The CDR3 length is 17 residues. The V gene's germline CDR1 is ENHRY and CDR2 SYGVKD. This CDR3 is CAISGGSGGPNTGELFF. The CDR3 DNA sequence: TGTGCCATCAGTGGTGGTAGCGGGGGTCCGAACACCGGGGAGCTGTTTTTT.

This chain joins TRBV4-1 and TRBJ2-7, with 10 bases matching TRBD1. Germline CDR1 is MGHRA and CDR2 is YSYEKL. With V trimmed by 4 bases and J by 6 bases, 18 bases remained unmatched. The CDR3 runs to 18 residues. The CDR3: CASSPSSLPGQGSLEQYF. The CDR3 DNA sequence: TGCGCCAGCAGCCCAAGTTCACTACCGGGACAGGGGAGTCTCGAGCAGTACTTC.

This clone was picked up one time. The CDR3 DNA sequence: TGTGCCAGCAGCTTGGGACTAGCGTCGGGCAATGAGCAGTTCTTC. Amino acids: CASSLGLASGNEQFF. V and J are TRBV28 and TRBJ2-1, with 10 positions matching TRBD2. CDR3 length: 15 amino acids. The trim removed 6 bases at V and 6 bases at J, leaving 8 bases unmatched. CDR1 MDHEN and CDR2 SYDVKM come from the germline V gene.

The chain couples TRBV6-1 to TRBJ1-4, with a possible D match to TRBD1 (6 bases). V dropped 0 bases and J dropped 4 bases, with 12 bases sitting between them. The germline V gene has CDR1 MNHNS and CDR2 SASEGT. The CDR3 is 16 residues long. Written as DNA, the CDR3 is TGTGCCAGCAGTGAAGCGGTCAGGGGTATTAATGAAAAACTGTTTTTT. This gives the protein CASSEAVRGINEKLFF.

This clone was counted once. V gene TRBV6-1 combines with J gene TRBJ2-7, with 12 positions matching TRBD2. V lost 2 bases, J lost 8 bases, and 10 bases stayed unmatched. The CDR3 is 16 amino acids. In germline, CDR1 is MNHNS, CDR2 SASEGT. The CDR3 spells CASSEFLAGGPMKQYF. The CDR3 DNA is TGTGCCAGCAGTGAATTCCTAGCGGGAGGGCCGATGAAGCAGTACTTC.

This chain uses TRBV11-1 with TRBJ1-6; possibly TRBD1 for D (6 bases). The CDR3 runs 15 residues. CDR1 and CDR2 (germline): SGHAT, FQDESV (reference sequence). V was pared by 2 bases and J by 9 bases, with 14 bases between. CDR3 nucleotide sequence: TGTGCCAGCAGCTTACAGGGGCCAGGAGGTTCACCCCTCCACTTT. Protein product: CASSLQGPGGSPLHF.

This clone has just one count. The chain carries TRBV28 and TRBJ2-7, with a weak D call TRBD1 (5 bases). This CDR3 comprises 15 residues. V dropped 4 bases and J dropped 1 base, with 14 bases sitting between them. Germline CDR1 MDHEN, CDR2 SYDVKM. The CDR3, as DNA: TGTGCCAGCAGTTATGTGGGGCTAATATCCTACGAGCAGTACTTC. It codes for CASSYVGLISYEQYF.